This T cell receptor (beta chain) came from a study of T cells after yellow fever vaccination. On the study more broadly: Fractions containing few cells were prepared with SMART-Seq v4 Ultra Low Input.

There are a few counts of this clonotype. The target antigen is unknown. Template-switching 5'RACE yielded the TCR cDNA; a universal primer site and UMIs were added in the process. In TCRdb, the 5' RACE reads were re-called with MiXCR into one record per CDR3 protein. Altogether 310,000 or so distinct CDR3 sequences are present, about 6.6% being singletons, with the ten largest covering over 15%. Overall study findings and caveats: Reappearance after the booster was observed for most primary-vaccination clones (roughly 97% CD4, over 70% CD8).

This TCR came from a man younger than 35 who received the YFV17D yellow fever vaccine. The sequences come from PBMCs, collected about 49 days after the first yellow fever vaccination.

The CDR3 bases are TGTGCCAGCAGTGATATCTGGGGGGAAACCGGGGAGCTGTTTTTT. This gives the protein CASSDIWGETGELFF. V gene TRBV6-1 combines with J gene TRBJ2-2, with D tentatively TRBD2 (6 bases). Germline V gives CDR1 MNHNS, CDR2 SASEGT. The CDR3 spans 15 residues. With 3 bases removed from V and 5 bases from J, the gap between germline ends came to 13 bases.